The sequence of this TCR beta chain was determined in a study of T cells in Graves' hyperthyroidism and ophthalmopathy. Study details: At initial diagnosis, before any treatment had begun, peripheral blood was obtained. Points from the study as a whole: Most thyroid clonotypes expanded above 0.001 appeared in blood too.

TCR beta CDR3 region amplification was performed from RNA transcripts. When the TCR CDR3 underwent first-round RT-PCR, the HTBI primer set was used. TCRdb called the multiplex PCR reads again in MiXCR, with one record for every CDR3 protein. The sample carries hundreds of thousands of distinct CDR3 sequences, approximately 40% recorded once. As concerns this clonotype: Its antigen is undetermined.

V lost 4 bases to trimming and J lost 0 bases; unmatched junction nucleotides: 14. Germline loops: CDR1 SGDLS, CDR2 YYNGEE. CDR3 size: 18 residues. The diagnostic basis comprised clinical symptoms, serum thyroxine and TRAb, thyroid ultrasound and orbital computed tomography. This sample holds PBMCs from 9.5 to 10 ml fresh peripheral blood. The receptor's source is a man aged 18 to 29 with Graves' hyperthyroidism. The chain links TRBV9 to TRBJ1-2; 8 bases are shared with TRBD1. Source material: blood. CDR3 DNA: TGTGCCAGCAGCCTGGTATCCGGGACAGGCGGATCTAACTATGGCTACACCTTC. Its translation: CASSLVSGTGGSNYGYTF.